These T cell receptor beta chains were read from a single sample in a study of blood T cell repertoires in COVID-19. This table comes from immunoSEQ multiplex PCR, and its TCRdb copy is limited to in-frame clones, with some not included. The sample lists roughly 250,000 clones, more than 75% seen once, with around 0.91% in the top ten. Specimen: peripheral blood. Receptors were obtained from a woman aged 35 to 49 who had recovered from COVID-19. Both conserved end residues are part of each CDR3. D genes are given only for firm matches. The size field is filled for only some rows; it gives once, few, many or a size class.

CDR3 protein: CASSGGNTEAFF
CDR3 DNA: TGCGCCAGCTCAGGGGGAAACACTGAAGCTTTCTTT
J gene: TRBJ1-1
D gene: TRBD1
V gene: TRBV10-1
clone size: few

CDR3 protein: CASSLAFTGVNTGELFF
CDR3 DNA: TGTGCTAGCAGCTTAGCGTTCACAGGGGTGAACACCGGGGAGCTGTTTTTT
J gene: TRBJ2-2
D gene: TRBD1
V gene: TRBV7-7
clone size: few

CDR3 protein: CASSNLRMEDTQYF
CDR3 DNA: TGTGCCAGCAGCAACTTGAGGATGGAGGATACGCAGTATTTT
J gene: TRBJ2-3
D gene: -
V gene: TRBV9
clone size: -

CDR3 protein: CASNPRQGGGSPLHF
CDR3 DNA: TGTGCCAGCAACCCTCGCCAGGGAGGAGGTTCACCCCTCCACTTT
J gene: TRBJ1-6
D gene: -
V gene: TRBV28
clone size: -

CDR3 protein: CASSNRAGKAFF
CDR3 DNA: TGTGCCAGCAGCAACCGCGCAGGGAAAGCTTTCTTT
J gene: TRBJ1-1
D gene: -
V gene: TRBV6-5
clone size: -

CDR3 protein: CASSLPGSDAFF
CDR3 DNA: TGTGCCAGCAGTTTGCCAGGCTCCGACGCTTTCTTT
J gene: TRBJ1-1
D gene: -
V gene: TRBV27
clone size: -

CDR3 protein: CASSPRVPRGGYTF
CDR3 DNA: TGTGCCAGCAGCCCCCGGGTCCCTCGGGGGGGCTACACCTTC
J gene: TRBJ1-2
D gene: -
V gene: TRBV5-6
clone size: -

CDR3 protein: CASSQAGQGQFF
CDR3 DNA: TGCGCCAGCAGCCAAGCCGGACAAGGGCAGTTCTTC
J gene: TRBJ2-1
D gene: -
V gene: TRBV4-3
clone size: -

CDR3 protein: CATTPPGAGGEQYF
CDR3 DNA: TGTGCCACCACCCCGCCGGGAGCGGGGGGCGAGCAGTACTTC
J gene: TRBJ2-7
D gene: TRBD2
V gene: TRBV6-5
clone size: few

CDR3 protein: CAWNPDRARGTEAFF
CDR3 DNA: TGTGCCTGGAACCCGGACAGGGCCCGGGGCACTGAAGCTTTCTTT
J gene: TRBJ1-1
D gene: TRBD1
V gene: TRBV30
clone size: -

CDR3 protein: CASSLGGLAEETQYF
CDR3 DNA: TGTGCCAGCAGCTTAGGCGGACTAGCGGAAGAGACCCAGTACTTC
J gene: TRBJ2-5
D gene: TRBD2
V gene: TRBV7-7
clone size: -

CDR3 protein: CASRIQVMNTEAFF
CDR3 DNA: TGTGCCAGTAGAATACAGGTTATGAACACTGAAGCTTTCTTT
J gene: TRBJ1-1
D gene: -
V gene: TRBV19
clone size: once

CDR3 protein: CASTRGSGRRNEQFF
CDR3 DNA: TGTGCCAGTACCCGGGGTAGCGGGAGACGCAATGAGCAGTTCTTC
J gene: TRBJ2-1
D gene: TRBD2
V gene: TRBV19
clone size: -

CDR3 protein: CASATGGTGNTIYF
CDR3 DNA: TGTGCCAGCGCCACGGGGGGTACTGGAAACACCATATATTTT
J gene: TRBJ1-3
D gene: -
V gene: TRBV7-3
clone size: -

CDR3 protein: CASSQGGEQFF
CDR3 DNA: TGTGCCAGCTCCCAAGGGGGTGAGCAGTTCTTC
J gene: TRBJ2-1
D gene: -
V gene: TRBV18
clone size: once

CDR3 protein: CSASYNEKLFF
CDR3 DNA: TGCAGTGCTAGCTATAATGAAAAACTGTTTTTT
J gene: TRBJ1-4
D gene: -
V gene: TRBV20-1
clone size: -

CDR3 protein: CASSPGPSGRSYEQYF
CDR3 DNA: TGTGCCAGCTCACCAGGTCCGAGCGGGAGGTCCTACGAGCAGTACTTC
J gene: TRBJ2-7
D gene: TRBD2
V gene: TRBV18
clone size: -

CDR3 protein: CASSRDTGESEAFF
CDR3 DNA: TGCGCCAGCAGCAGGGACACTGGCGAGTCTGAAGCTTTCTTT
J gene: TRBJ1-1
D gene: -
V gene: TRBV5-1
clone size: -

CDR3 protein: CASSQTGNSNQPQHF
CDR3 DNA: TGTGCCAGCTCACAAACAGGGAATAGCAATCAGCCCCAGCATTTT
J gene: TRBJ1-5
D gene: -
V gene: TRBV18
clone size: -

CDR3 protein: CASTPHETQYF
CDR3 DNA: TGTGCCAGCACCCCACATGAGACCCAGTACTTC
J gene: TRBJ2-5
D gene: -
V gene: TRBV7-2
clone size: -

CDR3 protein: CASSPRGDAPYEQYF
CDR3 DNA: TGTGCCAGCAGTCCCCGGGGGGACGCCCCCTACGAGCAGTACTTC
J gene: TRBJ2-7
D gene: TRBD2
V gene: TRBV27
clone size: -

CDR3 protein: CASSPTGVRTEAFF
CDR3 DNA: TGTGCCAGCAGCCCAACCGGGGTACGGACTGAAGCTTTCTTT
J gene: TRBJ1-1
D gene: -
V gene: TRBV5-6
clone size: few

CDR3 protein: CASSYPTGTSGFYNEQFF
CDR3 DNA: TGTGCCAGCAGTTACCCGACCGGGACTAGCGGGTTCTACAATGAGCAGTTCTTC
J gene: TRBJ2-1
D gene: TRBD2
V gene: TRBV6-2/TRBV6-3
clone size: -

CDR3 protein: CASSIGAGGPNEQFF
CDR3 DNA: TGTGCCAGTAGTATTGGGGCGGGAGGCCCCAATGAGCAGTTCTTC
J gene: TRBJ2-1
D gene: TRBD2
V gene: TRBV19
clone size: -

CDR3 protein: CATRRGEGEKLFF
CDR3 DNA: TGTGCCACCCGGCGGGGGGAAGGGGAAAAACTGTTTTTT
J gene: TRBJ1-4
D gene: -
V gene: TRBV7-2
clone size: -

CDR3 protein: CASSVGSGTQYF
CDR3 DNA: TGTGCCAGCAGCGTAGGGTCAGGTACGCAGTATTTT
J gene: TRBJ2-3
D gene: -
V gene: TRBV9
clone size: few

CDR3 protein: CAWSATRLAGGAQFF
CDR3 DNA: TGTGCCTGGAGTGCGACAAGACTAGCGGGAGGTGCGCAGTTCTTC
J gene: TRBJ2-1
D gene: TRBD2
V gene: TRBV30
clone size: -

CDR3 protein: CASTHAGDNSGNTIYF
CDR3 DNA: TGTGCCAGCACCCACGCGGGGGACAACTCTGGAAACACCATATATTTT
J gene: TRBJ1-3
D gene: -
V gene: TRBV5-4
clone size: -

CDR3 protein: CASRSGNQPQHF
CDR3 DNA: TGTGCCAGCAGATCGGGCAATCAGCCCCAGCATTTT
J gene: TRBJ1-5
D gene: -
V gene: TRBV27
clone size: once

CDR3 protein: CASSPGRGTGTDTQYF
CDR3 DNA: TGTGCCAGCAGCCCGGGCAGGGGCACGGGCACAGATACGCAGTATTTT
J gene: TRBJ2-3
D gene: -
V gene: TRBV5-4
clone size: -

CDR3 protein: CATQSRGPETQYF
CDR3 DNA: TGTGCCACCCAGTCGAGGGGGCCAGAGACCCAGTACTTC
J gene: TRBJ2-5
D gene: TRBD1
V gene: TRBV24-1
clone size: -

CDR3 protein: CAWGPTGNTEAFF
CDR3 DNA: TGTGCCTGGGGACCGACAGGCAACACTGAAGCTTTCTTT
J gene: TRBJ1-1
D gene: -
V gene: TRBV30
clone size: -

CDR3 protein: CASAGLAGPYNEQFF
CDR3 DNA: TGTGCCAGCGCGGGACTAGCGGGTCCCTACAATGAGCAGTTCTTC
J gene: TRBJ2-1
D gene: TRBD2
V gene: TRBV25-1
clone size: -

CDR3 protein: CASSPSRALNNEQFF
CDR3 DNA: TGTGCCAGCTCACCATCCCGCGCTCTAAACAATGAGCAGTTCTTC
J gene: TRBJ2-1
D gene: -
V gene: TRBV18
clone size: once

CDR3 protein: CASSLTGGSGANVLTF
CDR3 DNA: TGTGCCAGCAGCTTGACAGGGGGCTCTGGGGCCAACGTCCTGACTTTC
J gene: TRBJ2-6
D gene: TRBD1
V gene: TRBV5-8
clone size: -

CDR3 protein: CASSIQLRPSTDTQYF
CDR3 DNA: TGTGCCAGTAGTATACAGCTGCGGCCAAGCACAGATACGCAGTATTTT
J gene: TRBJ2-3
D gene: -
V gene: TRBV19
clone size: few

CDR3 protein: CASSPRTSGRVGNEQFF
CDR3 DNA: TGTGCCAGCAGCCCCCGGACTAGCGGGAGGGTGGGGAATGAGCAGTTCTTC
J gene: TRBJ2-1
D gene: TRBD2
V gene: TRBV7-9
clone size: -

CDR3 protein: CASSPRGSGANVLTF
CDR3 DNA: TGTGCCAGCAGCCCCAGGGGATCTGGGGCCAACGTCCTGACTTTC
J gene: TRBJ2-6
D gene: -
V gene: TRBV11-1
clone size: -

CDR3 protein: CAISEGVGRGDTQYF
CDR3 DNA: TGTGCCATCAGTGAGGGCGTCGGGAGGGGAGATACGCAGTATTTT
J gene: TRBJ2-3
D gene: TRBD2
V gene: TRBV10-3
clone size: -

CDR3 protein: CASSYSIAGADTIYF
CDR3 DNA: TGTGCCAGCAGTTACTCGATCGCGGGTGCGGACACCATATATTTT
J gene: TRBJ1-3
D gene: -
V gene: TRBV6-5
clone size: -

CDR3 protein: CATSGPGTGIDEQFF
CDR3 DNA: TGTGCCACCAGTGGACCCGGGACAGGGATAGATGAGCAGTTCTTC
J gene: TRBJ2-1
D gene: TRBD1
V gene: TRBV24-1
clone size: -

CDR3 protein: CASSLAGGDTQYF
CDR3 DNA: TGTGCCAGCAGTCTAGCGGGGGGGGATACGCAGTATTTT
J gene: TRBJ2-3
D gene: TRBD2
V gene: TRBV19
clone size: -

CDR3 protein: CAWTVGGPSEQYF
CDR3 DNA: TGTGCCTGGACCGTGGGGGGGCCCTCCGAGCAGTACTTC
J gene: TRBJ2-7
D gene: -
V gene: TRBV30
clone size: -

CDR3 protein: CASSRTGPTYEQYF
CDR3 DNA: TGTGCCAGCAGCCGGACAGGACCGACCTACGAGCAGTACTTC
J gene: TRBJ2-7
D gene: TRBD1
V gene: TRBV5-4
clone size: few

CDR3 protein: CASRTSGSTDTQYF
CDR3 DNA: TGTGCCAGTAGAACTAGCGGGAGCACAGATACGCAGTATTTT
J gene: TRBJ2-3
D gene: TRBD2
V gene: TRBV19
clone size: -

CDR3 protein: CASSPHHTEAFF
CDR3 DNA: TGTGCCAGCAGCCCACACCATACTGAAGCTTTCTTT
J gene: TRBJ1-1
D gene: -
V gene: TRBV9
clone size: -

CDR3 protein: CASRGRGGAGYTF
CDR3 DNA: TGTGCCAGCAGGGGGAGGGGTGGAGCTGGCTACACCTTC
J gene: TRBJ1-2
D gene: -
V gene: TRBV21-1
clone size: once

CDR3 protein: CASSRTLDSNEKLFF
CDR3 DNA: TGTGCCAGCAGTCGAACCCTCGACAGTAATGAAAAACTGTTTTTT
J gene: TRBJ1-4
D gene: -
V gene: TRBV2
clone size: -

CDR3 protein: CSVATRAGGYTF
CDR3 DNA: TGCAGCGTAGCGACAAGGGCAGGGGGCTACACCTTC
J gene: TRBJ1-2
D gene: -
V gene: TRBV29-1
clone size: -

CDR3 protein: CASRRTAGHGYEQYF
CDR3 DNA: TGTGCCAGCAGGCGAACCGCTGGACACGGGTACGAGCAGTACTTC
J gene: TRBJ2-7
D gene: -
V gene: TRBV7-6
clone size: -

CDR3 protein: CASSPPRGGGQPQHF
CDR3 DNA: TGTGCCAGCAGTCCCCCCAGGGGCGGGGGGCAGCCCCAGCATTTT
J gene: TRBJ1-5
D gene: -
V gene: TRBV28
clone size: -

CDR3 protein: CASSSGTVAGNTIYF
CDR3 DNA: TGTGCCAGCAGCTCCGGGACAGTAGCCGGAAACACCATATATTTT
J gene: TRBJ1-3
D gene: TRBD1
V gene: TRBV5-4
clone size: -

CDR3 protein: CASREGQSSYEQYF
CDR3 DNA: TGTGCCAGCAGAGAGGGACAGAGCTCCTACGAGCAGTACTTC
J gene: TRBJ2-7
D gene: TRBD1
V gene: TRBV28
clone size: -

CDR3 protein: CASSQGRQASTDTQYF
CDR3 DNA: TGCGCCAGCAGCCAAGGTCGGCAGGCTAGCACAGATACGCAGTATTTT
J gene: TRBJ2-3
D gene: -
V gene: TRBV4-1
clone size: -

CDR3 protein: CRAGTEAFF
CDR3 DNA: TGCAGAGCGGGCACTGAAGCTTTCTTT
J gene: TRBJ1-1
D gene: -
V gene: TRBV20-1
clone size: -